This T cell receptor (beta chain) was captured in a study of human T cells and chemical hapten exposure. Library preparation tagged each individual cDNA molecule with a unique molecular identifier. TCRdb itself ran the RACE reads through MiXCR, one entry per CDR3 protein. The sample includes about 82,000 distinct CDR3 sequences, roughly 13% of them seen just once. The CDR3 loop spans 16 amino acids. Trimming at V came to 2 bases and at J to 5 bases, leaving 10 bases not matched to a gene. Germline CDR1 and CDR2: LGHDT and YNNKEL (reference sequence). The time point was: patch test 3, about 24 weeks after DPC sensitization. As for treatment: therapeutic diphenylcyclopropenone sensitization with weekly scalp DPC. The starting material, unfractionated whole blood, was used for total RNA extraction. This clonotype was counted at least ten times.

The sequences come from whole blood, collected in connection with sensitization to the hapten diphenylcyclopropenone (DPC). The chain links TRBV3-1 to TRBJ1-1; 8 bases agree with TRBD1. This TCR derives from a woman aged 45-60 years with alopecia areata. Some clones in this sample may be carry-over from other donors' samples. The CDR3 is CASSQLGPGGETEAFF. In DNA, the CDR3 is TGTGCCAGCAGCCAACTTGGTCCAGGGGGCGAAACTGAAGCTTTCTTT. Supplemented by reference TRBV3-1 and TRBJ1-1, the full variable domain reads DTAVSQTPKYLVTQMGNDKSIKCEQNLGHDTMYWYKQDSKKFLKIMFSYNNKELIINETVPNRFSPKSPDKAHLNLHINSLELGDSAVYFCASSQLGPGGETEAFFGQGTRLTVV.